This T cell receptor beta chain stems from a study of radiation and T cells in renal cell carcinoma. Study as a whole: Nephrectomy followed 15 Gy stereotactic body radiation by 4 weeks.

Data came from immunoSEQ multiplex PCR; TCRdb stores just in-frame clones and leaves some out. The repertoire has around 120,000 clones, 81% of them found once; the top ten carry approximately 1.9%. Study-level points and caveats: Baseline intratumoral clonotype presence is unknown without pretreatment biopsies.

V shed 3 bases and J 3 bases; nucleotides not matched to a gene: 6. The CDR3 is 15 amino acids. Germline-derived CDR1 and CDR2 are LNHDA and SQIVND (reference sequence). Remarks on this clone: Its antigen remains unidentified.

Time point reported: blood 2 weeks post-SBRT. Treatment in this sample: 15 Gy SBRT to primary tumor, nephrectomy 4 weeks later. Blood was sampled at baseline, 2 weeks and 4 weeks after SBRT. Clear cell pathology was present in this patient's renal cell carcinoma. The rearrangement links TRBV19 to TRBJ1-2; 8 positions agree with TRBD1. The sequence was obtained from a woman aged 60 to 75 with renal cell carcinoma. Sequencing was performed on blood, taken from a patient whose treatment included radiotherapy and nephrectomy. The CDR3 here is CASSILDRADYGYTF. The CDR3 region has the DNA TGTGCCAGTAGTATTTTGGACAGGGCGGACTATGGCTACACCTTC.